One and the same sample provided the 27 T cell receptor beta chains below, sequenced in a study of regulatory T cells in long-lasting Graves disease. Time point defined: newly diagnosed GD, antithyroid drugs for less than 3 months. PBMCs were the source of the RNA used for TCR sequencing. Both iRepertoire HTBI primers and Arm-PCR of CDR3 regions were used to build the TCR beta libraries. TCRdb used MiXCR to reprocess the multiplex PCR reads, holding one entry per CDR3 protein. The sample holds about 310,000 distinct CDR3 sequences, 18% seen once. The sample here was peripheral blood mononuclear cells (PBMCs), taken at new diagnosis, from a patient treated with antithyroid drugs. All receptors come from a female donor with Graves disease.

The chain carries TRBV6-5 and TRBJ2-5; D gene ambiguous. Germline V gives CDR1 MNHEY, CDR2 SVGAGI. The V end lost 0 bases, the J end lost 1 base, and 6 bases lay between the germline ends. The CDR3 totals 14 residues. The CDR3 coding sequence is TGTGCCAGCAGTTACTCCAGTCCCCAAGAGACCCAGTACTTC. Its protein is CASSYSSPQETQYF.

The chain recombines TRBV2 with TRBJ2-1; 10 bases agree with TRBD1. The CDR3 is made up of 16 amino acids. Germline V CDR1 and CDR2: SNHLY, FYNNEI. V was pared by 5 bases and J by 1 base, with 5 bases of the junction left unmatched. CDR3 coding DNA: TGTGCCAGCAGTTCGACAGGGGGCGCATCCTACAATGAGCAGTTCTTC. Its protein is CASSSTGGASYNEQFF.

About this clonotype: This probably arose from a read error, given a far larger clone one base away. The rearrangement links TRBV28 to TRBJ2-3; the D is unclear. The J call may be faulty, since TRBJ2-1 better matches the DNA end. The CDR3 has 12 amino acids. Germline V gene lookup returns CDR1 MDHEN and CDR2 SYDVKM. The CDR3 here is CASSPNPDEQFF. In nucleotides, the CDR3 is TGTGCCAGCAGCCCTAACCCTGATGAGCAGTTCTTC.

This clonotype was counted at least ten times. The J gene is TRBJ1-2, the V gene TRBV28; possible D gene TRBD1, 6 bases. The CDR3 contains 14 residues. From germline, CDR1 is MDHEN and CDR2 SYDVKM. V lost 7 bases to trimming and J lost 0 bases, with 12 bases between them. CDR3 sequence: CASIQTGTNYGYTF. As DNA, the CDR3 is TGTGCCAGCATTCAAACAGGGACTAACTATGGCTACACCTTC.

A word on this clonotype: A much larger clonotype is one base distant, so this may be a read error. J is TRBJ2-7 and V is TRBV6-1; maybe TRBD1 (6 bases). Germline V gene lookup returns CDR1 MNHNS and CDR2 SASEGT. The CDR3 spans 15 residues. The CDR3 loop is CASSIRGRSSYEHYF. The CDR3 region has the DNA TGTGCCAGCAGTATCAGGGGCCGAAGCTCCTACGAGCATTACTTC.

Ten or more counts support this clonotype. This chain connects TRBV25-1 to TRBJ1-2, with 8 bases lining up with TRBD1. J lost 6 bases, V lost 4 bases, and 4 bases had no gene match. The CDR3 consists of 13 residues. The V gene's germline CDR1 is MGHDK and CDR2 SYGVNS. CDR3 amino acids: CASSGQGRDGYTF. CDR3 nucleotide sequence: TGTGCCAGCAGTGGACAGGGGCGGGATGGCTACACCTTC.

There are many counts of this clonotype. The chain links TRBV3-1 to TRBJ2-3; 7 bases map to TRBD1. The CDR3 loop spans 15 amino acids. The V gene end was trimmed by 0 bases and the J gene end by 3 bases; junction bases not matched to a gene: 3. Germline V gene lookup returns CDR1 LGHDT and CDR2 YNNKEL (reference sequence). The CDR3 here is CASSQDGDRTDTQYF. The CDR3 DNA reads as TGTGCCAGCAGCCAAGATGGGGACAGAACAGATACGCAGTATTTT.

This clonotype was seen only a few times. This chain links TRBV15 with TRBJ2-7; 7 bases are shared with TRBD2. V gave up 3 bases and J gave up 6 bases; unmatched junction bases: 17. This CDR3 comprises 17 residues. Germline V lookup: CDR1 LNHNV, CDR2 YYDKDF (reference sequence). For the CDR3, the DNA is TGTGCCACCAGCAGTGGCCGATCGAGCGGGAAGTTTTTCGAGCAGTACTTC. Amino acid sequence: CATSSGRSSGKFFEQYF.

This clonotype was seen a handful of times. The chain employs TRBV9 and TRBJ2-7; TRBD1 is a possible D gene (6 bases). The V gene lost 3 bases and the J gene lost 2 bases, with 15 bases spanning the gap. From germline, CDR1 is SGDLS and CDR2 YYNGEE. CDR3 size: 15 residues. The DNA for the CDR3 is TGTGCCAGCAGCGAGGGGACATCTCCCACCTACGAGCAGTACTTC. As protein: CASSEGTSPTYEQYF. The variable domain in full, completed from reference TRBV9 and TRBJ2-7, reads DSGVTQTPKHLITATGQRVTLRCSPRSGDLSVYWYQQSLDQGLQFLIQYYNGEERAKGNILERFSAQQFPDLHSELNLSSLELGDSALYFCASSEGTSPTYEQYFGPGTRLTVT.

This clonotype was detected once. J is TRBJ1-2 and V is TRBV6-2 or TRBV6-3; no firm D call. Trimming pared 6 bases from V and 6 bases from J, leaving 20 bases between. Germline lookup yields CDR1 MNHEY and CDR2 SVGEGT. This CDR3 spans 15 amino acids. CDR3: CASRSRTDGCDGYTF. DNA of the CDR3: TGTGCCAGCAGATCCCGCACGGACGGATGCGATGGCTACACCTTC.

This clonotype was seen only once. The V gene is TRBV28, the J gene TRBJ2-7; 8 bases match TRBD1. The CDR3 totals 14 residues. Germline trimming cut 6 bases from V and 3 bases from J; bases unmatched to any gene: 7. The germline CDR1 and CDR2 sequences are MDHEN and SYDVKM. CDR3 bases: TGTGCCAGCAGCGGATCTGACAGGGGCTACGAGCAGTACTTC. Translated: CASSGSDRGYEQYF.

This clonotype was observed a few times. This CDR3 is missing its conserved last phenylalanine or tryptophan, likely due to a read error. The genes are TRBV2 and TRBJ2-5; no clear D gene. The CDR3 length is 13 residues. The germline CDR1 and CDR2 sequences are SNHLY and FYNNEI. With 5 bases removed from V and 5 bases from J, the gap between germline ends came to 12 bases. CDR3 region: CASSLSGRETQYS. CDR3 sequence (DNA): TGTGCCAGCAGTTTATCCGGGCGGGAGACCCAGTACTCC.

This clonotype was counted at least ten times. The chain has TRBV10-3 and TRBJ2-7; 10 nucleotides align to TRBD2. V lost 7 bases, J lost 1 base, and 1 base stayed unmatched. Germline CDR1 and CDR2: ENHRY and SYGVKD. The length of the CDR3 is 13 residues. CDR3 region: CAITSGSSYEQYF. The CDR3 DNA reads TGTGCCATCACTAGCGGGAGTTCCTACGAGCAGTACTTC.

The rearrangement uses TRBV20-1 and TRBJ2-1; 11 bases are a match to TRBD2. The trim removed 2 bases at V and 6 bases at J, leaving 3 bases unmatched. In germline, CDR1 is DFQATT, CDR2 SNEGSKA (reference sequence). The CDR3 covers 14 residues. As DNA, the CDR3 is TGCAGTGCTAGACCTCTAGCGGGAGGCAATGAGCAGTTCTTC. Its translation is CSARPLAGGNEQFF.

In its sample, this clonotype was seen many times. The gene calls are TRBV2 and TRBJ2-3; 8 bases agree with TRBD2. Germline V lookup: CDR1 SNHLY, CDR2 FYNNEI. J lost 1 base, V lost 11 bases, and 8 bases had no gene match. The CDR3 length is 14 residues. The CDR3 DNA follows: TGTGCCGGACGGTGGCGGGAGGGCACAGATACGCAGTATTTT. Its protein is CAGRWREGTDTQYF.

Worth noting for this clonotype: This is likely an artifact of a read error, given a far larger clone one base away. Without the conserved terminal phenylalanine or tryptophan, this CDR3 likely stems from a read error. The CDR3 loop is CASSGTSGDIQETQYL. The CDR3 DNA sequence: TGTGCCAGCAGTGGGACTAGCGGAGACATACAAGAGACCCAGTACCTC. The chain links TRBV28 to TRBJ2-1, with 11 bases lining up with TRBD2. The J call may be faulty, since TRBJ2-5 better matches the DNA end. This CDR3 region has 16 residues. The germline CDR1 and CDR2 sequences are MDHEN and SYDVKM.

This chain joins TRBV27 and TRBJ2-2, with TRBD2 matching over 9 bases. The CDR3 spans 16 residues. Germline CDR1 MNHEY, CDR2 SMNVEV (reference sequence). With 3 bases clipped from V and 0 bases from J, the junction kept 2 bases outside the gene matches. The CDR3 sequence is CASSLREGPNTGELFF. The CDR3 DNA sequence: TGTGCCAGCAGTTTGCGGGAGGGCCCGAACACCGGGGAGCTGTTTTTT.

This clonotype was seen many times. The chain recombines TRBV9 with TRBJ2-2; 10 nucleotides agree with TRBD2. Germline trimming cut 0 bases from V and 7 bases from J; bases unmatched to any gene: 6. CDR3 size: 16 residues. From germline, CDR1 is SGDLS and CDR2 YYNGEE. CDR3 DNA sequence: TGTGCCAGCAGCGTAGGTCTAGCGGGAGAGGGCGGGGAGCTGTTTTTT. Translation gives CASSVGLAGEGGELFF. Full variable domain (remainder filled in from reference TRBV9 and TRBJ2-2): DSGVTQTPKHLITATGQRVTLRCSPRSGDLSVYWYQQSLDQGLQFLIQYYNGEERAKGNILERFSAQQFPDLHSELNLSSLELGDSALYFCASSVGLAGEGGELFFGEGSRLTVL.

The chain has TRBV2 and TRBJ2-3; 9 bases are shared with TRBD1. Germline V lookup: CDR1 SNHLY, CDR2 FYNNEI. V dropped 6 bases and J dropped 3; count of bases not matched to a gene: 7. This CDR3 is 15 amino acids long. This CDR3 reads CASSSRDRATDTQYF. The CDR3 bases are TGTGCCAGCAGCTCCCGGGACAGGGCGACAGATACGCAGTATTTT.

This clonotype has a handful of counts. The chain couples TRBV5-1 to TRBJ2-3; D remains unclear. The CDR3 sequence is 14 residues long. V was trimmed by 0 bases and J by 8 bases, leaving 13 bases between them. Germline lookup yields CDR1 SGHRS and CDR2 YFSETQ. The CDR3 nucleotides are TGCGCCAGCAGCTTGGAAGGGATAGCTTTTACGCAGTATTTT. This gives the protein CASSLEGIAFTQYF.

This clonotype was counted a few times. A much larger clone sits a single nucleotide away, making a read error possible. The conserved phenylalanine or tryptophan is not found at the CDR3 terminus, so this likely reflects a read error. The V call is TRBV28, the J call TRBJ2-3; D is uncertain. CDR1 MDHEN and CDR2 SYDVKM come from the germline V gene. This CDR3 is built from 12 residues. Trimming stripped 5 bases from V and 0 bases from J, with 3 bases between. CDR3 sequence: CASSTSTDTQYL. CDR3 coding DNA: TGTGCCAGCAGTACCAGCACAGATACGCAGTATCTT.

This clonotype was counted between two and nine times. The chain recombines TRBV6-1 with TRBJ2-3; D is unclear. Trimming took off 6 bases at V and 6 bases at J, with 10 bases between the two ends. The CDR3 is 12 amino acids. Per the germline V gene, CDR1 is MNHNS and CDR2 is SASEGT. The CDR3 sequence: CASSRSFDTQYF. In DNA, the CDR3 is TGTGCCAGCAGCCGAAGTTTTGATACGCAGTATTTT.

V is TRBV19 and J is TRBJ2-1; no definite D call. The CDR3 sequence is 17 residues long. The V gene's germline CDR1 is LNHDA and CDR2 SQIVND (reference sequence). V gave up 4 bases and J gave up 0 bases, with 16 bases separating them. The CDR3 coding sequence is TGTGCCAGTAGTACCTACTCAGACACGAGCTCCTACAATGAGCAGTTCTTC. Translated: CASSTYSDTSSYNEQFF.

This clonotype was counted many times. The rearrangement links TRBV12-3 or TRBV12-4 to TRBJ2-1; D not certain. This CDR3 comprises 16 residues. V lost 7 bases and J 0 bases, leaving 16 bases between the germline ends. The chain's CDR3 is CASINRVSASYNEQFF. The CDR3 DNA follows: TGTGCCAGCATAAATAGGGTGTCAGCCTCCTACAATGAGCAGTTCTTC.

This clonotype was observed many times. The chain couples TRBV6-2 or TRBV6-3 to TRBJ1-5; D gene uncertain. The V gene lost 5 bases and the J gene lost 2 bases, with 10 bases spanning the gap. This CDR3 region has 14 residues. Per the germline V gene, CDR1 is MNHEY and CDR2 is SVGEGT. In DNA form, the CDR3 reads TGTGCCAGCAGTGACACTCGGGGCAATCAGCCCCAGCATTTT. Translation gives CASSDTRGNQPQHF.

This clonotype was detected ten times or more. This chain connects TRBV11-2 to TRBJ2-3; D is perhaps TRBD2 (5 bases). The CDR3 has 13 residues. The V and J ends lost 8 bases and 0 bases respectively, with 9 bases between them. CDR1 and CDR2 (germline): SGHAT, FQNNGV. CDR3 amino acids: CASEGPSTDTQYF. The DNA of the CDR3 is TGTGCCAGCGAGGGCCCCAGCACAGATACGCAGTATTTT.

This clonotype was picked up many times. The chain uses TRBV3-1 and TRBJ1-1, with a weak D call TRBD1 (5 bases). Trimming pared 1 base from V and 7 bases from J, leaving 13 bases between. The CDR3 consists of 14 residues. The germline V gene encodes CDR1 LGHDT and CDR2 YNNKEL (reference sequence). CDR3 sequence reads: CASSQGGGPYEAFF. CDR3 bases: TGTGCCAGCAGCCAAGGGGGCGGGCCGTATGAAGCTTTCTTT.